The clone carrying this T cell receptor beta chain was picked up a small number of times. TCR beta VDJ and CDR3 profiles were obtained from a genomic DNA template. MiXCR was run by TCRdb on the reads, yielding one entry per CDR3 protein. The table shows some 220,000 distinct CDR3 sequences, with 30% to 40% occurring only once. CDR1 LNHNV and CDR2 YYDKDF come from the germline V gene (reference sequence). The V end lost 1 base, the J end lost 5 bases, and 12 bases lay between the germline ends. CDR3 length: 15 amino acids. These data belong to a study of CD8+CD57+ T cells in acquired aplastic anemia. As for the study in general: The DNA of sorted CD4+ and CD8+ cells averaged roughly 3.2 ug.

The TCR was taken from a human donor in good health, serving as a control. Input material: sorted CD4+, CD8+, or CD8+CD57+ T cells (not recorded which) from PBMCs. The chain has TRBV15 and TRBJ2-1; a possible D gene is TRBD1 (6 bases). The DNA of the CDR3 is TGTGCCACCAGCAGAGTATCAGGGGCCGACAATGAGCAGTTCTTC. Its translation is CATSRVSGADNEQFF.